This T cell receptor beta chain stems from a study of OX40 agonist ivuxolimab in advanced cancers. CDR1 and CDR2 (germline): SGHNT, YYREEE (reference sequence). The CDR3 sequence is 14 residues long. Baseline was the first blood sampling point, followed by cycle 4 day 1 and cycle 7 day 1. Repertoires were generated with immunoSEQ multiplex PCR, while TCRdb's copy carries only in-frame clones and drops some. The data contain fewer than 45,000 clones, 80% of them singletons. This receptor was obtained from an adult with an advanced solid tumor such as melanoma, head and neck, liver or kidney cancer. The sequencing used CD4+ or CD8+ T cells sorted from blood, collected in a trial of the OX40 agonist ivuxolimab. V and J are TRBV5-4 and TRBJ2-5, with D possibly being TRBD1 or TRBD2 (5 bases each). Matching the DNA end better, TRBJ2-7 makes the J call doubtful. The CDR3 here is CASSLTVQEDEQYF. CDR3 DNA: TGTGCCAGCAGCCTGACAGTCCAGGAGGACGAGCAGTACTTC.